What follows are 11 T cell receptor beta chains derived from one specimen sequenced in a study of T cells after yellow fever vaccination. TCRdb independently ran MiXCR on the 5' RACE reads; one entry per CDR3 protein. The data contain about 220,000 distinct CDR3 sequences, approximately 3% of them singletons. The sequenced sample was CD4+ T cells sorted from PBMCs, obtained 10 days after the yellow fever booster vaccination. The receptors here all came from a man between 18 and 29 years old who received the YFV17D yellow fever vaccine.

The rearrangement joins TRBV2 to TRBJ2-3; 8 bases are a match to TRBD1. Looked up from germline, CDR1 is SNHLY and CDR2 is FYNNEI. The CDR3 is made up of 15 amino acids. J gave up 4 bases and V 5 bases, and 8 bases lay outside the gene matches. CDR3 in amino acids: CASSPATGVADTQYF. The CDR3, as DNA: TGTGCCAGCAGTCCCGCGACAGGGGTGGCAGATACGCAGTATTTT. Full variable domain (remainder filled in from reference TRBV2 and TRBJ2-3): EPEVTQTPSHQVTQMGQEVILRCVPISNHLYFYWYRQILGQKVEFLVSFYNNEISEKSEIFDDQFSVERPDGSNFTLKIRSTKLEDSAMYFCASSPATGVADTQYFGPGTRLTVL.

This clonotype was picked up many times. CDR3 sequence reads: CASSWVGQVNYGYTF. The DNA of the CDR3 is TGCGCCAGCAGCTGGGTTGGACAGGTGAACTATGGCTACACCTTC. The rearrangement uses TRBV5-1 and TRBJ1-2; 7 bases are shared with TRBD1. V lost 3 bases to trimming and J lost 2 bases; unmatched junction nucleotides: 7. The germline gives CDR1 SGHRS, CDR2 YFSETQ. The CDR3 has 15 residues. Based on the CDR3 plus reference TRBV5-1 and TRBJ1-2, the full variable domain is KAGVTQTPRYLIKTRGQQVTLSCSPISGHRSVSWYQQTPGQGLQFLFEYFSETQRNKGNFPGRFSGRQFSNSRSEMNVSTLELGDSALYLCASSWVGQVNYGYTFGSGTRLTVV.

V gene TRBV20-1 combines with J gene TRBJ2-3; 11 bases match TRBD2. With V trimmed by 1 base and J by 4 bases, 7 bases remained unmatched. The CDR3 totals 16 residues. Per the germline V gene, CDR1 is DFQATT and CDR2 is SNEGSKA (reference sequence). The CDR3 protein is CSARGIAGGRADTQYF. The CDR3 DNA follows: TGCAGTGCTAGAGGGATAGCGGGGGGGCGGGCAGATACGCAGTATTTT.

In its sample, this clonotype was seen many times. This chain connects TRBV5-1 to TRBJ2-1; D is undetermined. The CDR3 has 12 amino acids. Germline V gene data show CDR1 as SGHRS and CDR2 as YFSETQ. CDR3 sequence: CPGKSSYNEQFF. CDR3 nucleotide sequence: TGCCCCGGAAAGAGCTCCTACAATGAGCAGTTCTTC. The full variable domain, in which reference TRBV5-1 and TRBJ2-1 provide the parts outside the CDR3, is KAGVTQTPRYLIKTRGQQVTLSCSPISGHRSVSWYQQTPGQGLQFLFEYFSETQRNKGNFPGRFSGRQFSNSRSEMNVSTLELGDSALYLCPGKSSYNEQFFGPGTRLTVL.

The table lists this clonotype with many counts. The V and J genes are TRBV7-2 and TRBJ1-1, with D perhaps matching TRBD1 (5 bases). The germline CDR1 and CDR2 sequences are SGHTA and FQGNSA. Between the trimmed V and J ends, which lost 5 bases and 6 bases, there was a span of 19 bases. The CDR3 covers 15 residues. CDR3 nucleotides: TGTGCCAGCAGCGCCAACCAGGGAGGGTTCCCTGAAGCTTTCTTT. Protein: CASSANQGGFPEAFF.

This clonotype was seen ten or more times. The chain carries TRBV12-3 or TRBV12-4 and TRBJ1-5; D is unresolved. This CDR3 comprises 14 residues. Trimming pared 3 bases from V and 0 bases from J, leaving 6 bases between. The chain's CDR3 is CASSFGISNQPQHF. The CDR3 DNA sequence: TGTGCCAGCAGTTTCGGAATTAGCAATCAGCCCCAGCATTTT.

The rearrangement joins TRBV4-3 to TRBJ1-2; no firm D call. In germline, CDR1 is LGHNA, CDR2 YSLEER. The V end was cut by 0 bases, the J end by 7 bases, with 12 bases between. The CDR3 totals 14 residues. The CDR3 bases are TGCGCCAGCAGCCAAGAAGCGTCTGGAGTTGGCTACACCTTC. Protein sequence: CASSQEASGVGYTF.

This clonotype was picked up a small number of times. The chain carries TRBV6-2 or TRBV6-3 and TRBJ2-7; no clear D. Deletions cut 6 bases from V and 2 bases from J, with 17 bases between. The CDR3 length is 15 residues. Germline CDR1 MNHEY, CDR2 SVGEGT. The CDR3, as DNA: TGTGCCAGCAGGGGGTTGGGGTCCCGCCCCTACGAGCAGTACGTC. This encodes CASRGLGSRPYEQYV.

This clonotype has ten or more counts. The rearrangement joins TRBV28 to TRBJ2-7; D gene uncertain. The ends were cut back, 6 bases at V and 3 bases at J, with 12 bases in the middle. This CDR3 region has 13 residues. Per the germline V gene, CDR1 is MDHEN and CDR2 is SYDVKM. CDR3 protein: CASRPSEIYEQYV. The CDR3, as DNA: TGTGCCAGCAGGCCGTCAGAAATCTACGAGCAGTACGTC.

This clonotype came up many times. This chain links TRBV6-2 or TRBV6-3 with TRBJ1-5; TRBD1 agrees at 9 bases. CDR1 is MNHEY and CDR2 is SVGEGT in the germline V gene. This CDR3 has 14 amino acids. Trimming took 6 bases from V and 3 from J; bases not matched to a gene: 3. CDR3: CASRSQGANQPQHF. CDR3 DNA: TGTGCCAGCAGATCACAGGGGGCCAATCAGCCCCAGCATTTT.

The rearrangement links TRBV30 to TRBJ1-5; 9 bases line up with TRBD1. Germline assignment: CDR1 GTSNPN and CDR2 SVGIG (reference sequence). The CDR3 is made up of 13 amino acids. Germline trimming cut 5 bases from V and 7 bases from J; bases unmatched to any gene: 6. The CDR3 here is CAWQQGAGQPQHF. Here the CDR3 DNA reads TGTGCCTGGCAACAGGGGGCTGGCCAGCCCCAGCATTTT.